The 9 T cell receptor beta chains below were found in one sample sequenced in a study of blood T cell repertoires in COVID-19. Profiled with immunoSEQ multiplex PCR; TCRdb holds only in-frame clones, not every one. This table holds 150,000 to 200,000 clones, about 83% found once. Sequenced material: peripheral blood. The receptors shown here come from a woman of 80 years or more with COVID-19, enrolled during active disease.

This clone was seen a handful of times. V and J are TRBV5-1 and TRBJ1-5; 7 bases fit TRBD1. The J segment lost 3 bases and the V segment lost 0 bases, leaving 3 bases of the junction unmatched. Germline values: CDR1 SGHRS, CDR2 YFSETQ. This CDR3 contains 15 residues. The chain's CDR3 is CASSLAGQFNQPQHF. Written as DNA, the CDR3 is TGCGCCAGCAGCTTGGCGGGACAGTTCAATCAGCCCCAGCATTTT.

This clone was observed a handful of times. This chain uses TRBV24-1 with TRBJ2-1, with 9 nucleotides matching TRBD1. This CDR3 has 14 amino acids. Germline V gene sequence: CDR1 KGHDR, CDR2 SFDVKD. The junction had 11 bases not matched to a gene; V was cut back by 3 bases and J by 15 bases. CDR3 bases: TGTGCCACCAGTGATCCGAAGGGACAGGGTGCGGGGTTCTTC. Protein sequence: CATSDPKGQGAGFF.

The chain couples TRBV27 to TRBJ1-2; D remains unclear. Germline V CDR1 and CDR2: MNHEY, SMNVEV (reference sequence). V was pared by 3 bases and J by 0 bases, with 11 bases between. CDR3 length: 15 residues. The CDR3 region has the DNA TGTGCCAGCAGTTTCCGTCCGGGATCTAACTATGGCTACACCTTC. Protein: CASSFRPGSNYGYTF.

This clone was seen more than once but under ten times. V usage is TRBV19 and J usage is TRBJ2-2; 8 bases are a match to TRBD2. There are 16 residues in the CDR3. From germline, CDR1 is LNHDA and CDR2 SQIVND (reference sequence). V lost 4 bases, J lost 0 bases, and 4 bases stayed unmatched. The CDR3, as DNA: TGTGCCAGTAGTAACGTAGCGGGGACGAACACCGGGGAGCTGTTTTTT. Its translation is CASSNVAGTNTGELFF.

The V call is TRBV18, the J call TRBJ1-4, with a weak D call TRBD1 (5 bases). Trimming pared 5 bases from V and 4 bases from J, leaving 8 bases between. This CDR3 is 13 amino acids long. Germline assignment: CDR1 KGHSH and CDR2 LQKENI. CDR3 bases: TGTGCCAGCTCAACCAGGGTTAATGAAAAACTGTTTTTT. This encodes CASSTRVNEKLFF.

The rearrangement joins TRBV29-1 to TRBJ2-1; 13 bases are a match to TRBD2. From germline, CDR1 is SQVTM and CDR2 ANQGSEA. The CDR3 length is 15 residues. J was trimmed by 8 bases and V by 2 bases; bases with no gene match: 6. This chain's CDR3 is CSVELGLAGFDEQFF. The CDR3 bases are TGCAGCGTTGAATTGGGACTAGCGGGATTCGATGAGCAGTTCTTC.

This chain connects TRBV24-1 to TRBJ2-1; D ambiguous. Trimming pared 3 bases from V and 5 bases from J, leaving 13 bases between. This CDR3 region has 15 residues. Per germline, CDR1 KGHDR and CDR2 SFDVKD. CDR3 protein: CATSDKSAANNEQFF. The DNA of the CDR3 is TGTGCCACCAGTGATAAAAGCGCCGCAAACAATGAGCAGTTCTTC.

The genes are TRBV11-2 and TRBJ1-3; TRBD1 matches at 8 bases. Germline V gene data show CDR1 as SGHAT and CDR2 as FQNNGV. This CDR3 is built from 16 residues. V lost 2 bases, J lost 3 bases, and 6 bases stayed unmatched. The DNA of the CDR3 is TGTGCCAGCAGCTTATCAGCAGGGGGCTTTGGAAACACCATATATTTT. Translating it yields CASSLSAGGFGNTIYF.

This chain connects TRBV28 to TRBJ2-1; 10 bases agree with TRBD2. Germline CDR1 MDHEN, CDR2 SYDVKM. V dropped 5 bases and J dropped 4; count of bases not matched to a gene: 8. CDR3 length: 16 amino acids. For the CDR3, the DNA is TGTGCCAGCAGTCTGGAAAGCGGGGGGGCTTACAATGAGCAGTTCTTC. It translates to CASSLESGGAYNEQFF.